This entry is about one T cell receptor beta chain. J lost 7 bases, V lost 1 base, and 3 bases had no gene match. Germline V gene sequence: CDR1 SGHTA, CDR2 FQGNSA. This CDR3 is built from 13 residues. Authors' analysis steps: Scientists estimated how many nucleated cells there were by amplifying reference gene primers. This table comes from immunoSEQ multiplex PCR, and its TCRdb copy is limited to in-frame clones, with some not included. D and trimming come from the DNA, and the V and J calls and clone size come from that table. The table shows hundreds of thousands of clones, with around 85% occurring only once. This record belongs to a study of blood T cell repertoires in COVID-19. Study-wide context: Some COVID-19 samples were acute and others convalescent; all came from the United States, Italy and Spain. Sources were T cells, B-cell-depleted T cells, or PBMCs; the material itself was cDNA or gDNA.

The sequenced material came from peripheral blood. The source of this sequence is a woman aged 50 to 60 with active or convalescent COVID-19. The chain employs TRBV7-2 and TRBJ1-2; 7 bases agree with TRBD1. The CDR3 here is CASSLGTGGGYTF. The DNA for the CDR3 is TGTGCCAGCAGCTTAGGGACAGGTGGTGGCTACACCTTC.